Described below is a single TCR beta chain sequence and its context. The assay was immunoSEQ multiplex PCR, and TCRdb's table has in-frame clones only and misses some. The sample has 4,500 to 7,000 clones; approximately 85% are singletons. The data originate from a study of control samples from healthy donors and cancer patients. V was cut by 2 bases and J by 3 bases, with 15 bases left in between. Per germline, CDR1 SGHAT and CDR2 FQNNGV. This CDR3 is built from 16 residues. The genes are TRBV11-2 and TRBJ2-3; D is unresolved. The origin of this receptor is a female donor with lung cancer. Sequenced: formalin-fixed, paraffin-embedded tissue. The CDR3 region has the DNA TGTGCCAGCAGCTTAACCCCCTCCAGCAGGACAGATACGCAGTATTTT. This sequence encodes CASSLTPSSRTDTQYF.